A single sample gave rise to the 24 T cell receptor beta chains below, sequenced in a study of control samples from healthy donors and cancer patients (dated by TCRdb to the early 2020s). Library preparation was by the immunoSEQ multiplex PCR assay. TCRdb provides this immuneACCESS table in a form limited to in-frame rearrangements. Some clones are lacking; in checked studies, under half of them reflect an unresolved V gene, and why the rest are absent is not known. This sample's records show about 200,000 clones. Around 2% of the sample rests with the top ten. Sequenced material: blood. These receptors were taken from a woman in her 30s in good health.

CDR3 region: CASSSDRGNQPQHF. CDR3 in DNA: TGTGCCAGCAGTTCCGACAGGGGGAATCAGCCCCAGCATTTT. The chain links TRBV6-5 to TRBJ1-5; 9 bases match TRBD1. The CDR3 extends over 14 amino acids. CDR1 and CDR2 (germline): MNHEY, SVGAGI. V lost 4 bases to trimming and J lost 4 bases; unmatched junction nucleotides: 2.

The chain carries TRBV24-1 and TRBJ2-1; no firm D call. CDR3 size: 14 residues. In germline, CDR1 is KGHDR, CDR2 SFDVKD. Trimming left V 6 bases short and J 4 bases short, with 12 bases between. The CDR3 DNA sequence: TGTGCCACCAGTAATACAGAATTTTACAATGAGCAGTTCTTC. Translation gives CATSNTEFYNEQFF.

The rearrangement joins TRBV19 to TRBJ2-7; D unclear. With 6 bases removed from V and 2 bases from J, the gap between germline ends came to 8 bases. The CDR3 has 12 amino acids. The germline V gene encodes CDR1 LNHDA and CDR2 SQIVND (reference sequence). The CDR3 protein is CASSPGPYEQYF. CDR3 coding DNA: TGTGCCAGTAGCCCGGGCCCCTACGAGCAGTACTTC.

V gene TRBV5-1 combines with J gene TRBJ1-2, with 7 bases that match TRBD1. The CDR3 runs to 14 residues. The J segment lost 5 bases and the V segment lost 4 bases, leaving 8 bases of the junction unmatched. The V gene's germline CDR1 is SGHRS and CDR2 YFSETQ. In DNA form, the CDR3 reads TGCGCCAGCAGCACGGACAGGAGGGGGTATGGCTACACCTTC. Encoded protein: CASSTDRRGYGYTF. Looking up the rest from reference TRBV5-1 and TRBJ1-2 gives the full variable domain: KAGVTQTPRYLIKTRGQQVTLSCSPISGHRSVSWYQQTPGQGLQFLFEYFSETQRNKGNFPGRFSGRQFSNSRSEMNVSTLELGDSALYLCASSTDRRGYGYTFGSGTRLTVV.

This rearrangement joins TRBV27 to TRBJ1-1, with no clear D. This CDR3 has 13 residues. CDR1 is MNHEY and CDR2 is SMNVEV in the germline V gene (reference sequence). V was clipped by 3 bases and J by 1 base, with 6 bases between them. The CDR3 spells CASSFGGNTEAFF. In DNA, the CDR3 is TGTGCCAGCAGTTTCGGAGGGAACACTGAAGCTTTCTTT.

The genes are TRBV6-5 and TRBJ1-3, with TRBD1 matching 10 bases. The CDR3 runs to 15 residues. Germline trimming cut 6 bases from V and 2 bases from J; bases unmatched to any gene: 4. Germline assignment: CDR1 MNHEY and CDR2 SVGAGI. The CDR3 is CASRKDRGPGNTIYF. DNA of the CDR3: TGTGCCAGCAGAAAAGACAGGGGGCCTGGAAACACCATATATTTT.

The CDR3 DNA follows: TGTGCCAGCAGCCCCCAAACAGGGGTCTCGGCCTACGAGCAGTACTTC. Protein product: CASSPQTGVSAYEQYF. The chain has TRBV9 and TRBJ2-7; TRBD1 matches at 7 bases. CDR3 size: 16 residues. Per the germline V gene, CDR1 is SGDLS and CDR2 is YYNGEE. The trim removed 4 bases at V and 2 bases at J, leaving 12 bases unmatched.

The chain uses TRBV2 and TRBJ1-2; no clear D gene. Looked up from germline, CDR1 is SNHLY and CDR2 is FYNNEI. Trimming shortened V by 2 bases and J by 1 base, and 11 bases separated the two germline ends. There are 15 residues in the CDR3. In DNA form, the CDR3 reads TGTGCCAGCAGTGAATGGAGCAGTTATAACTATGGCTACACCTTC. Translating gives CASSEWSSYNYGYTF.

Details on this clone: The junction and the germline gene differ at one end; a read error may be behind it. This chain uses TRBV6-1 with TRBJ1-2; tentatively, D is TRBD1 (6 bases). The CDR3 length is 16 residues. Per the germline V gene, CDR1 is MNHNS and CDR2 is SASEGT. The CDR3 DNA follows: TGTGCCAGCAGTAAAGCCGACAGGAGGTTTAACTATGGCTACACCTTC. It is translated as CASSKADRRFNYGYTF.

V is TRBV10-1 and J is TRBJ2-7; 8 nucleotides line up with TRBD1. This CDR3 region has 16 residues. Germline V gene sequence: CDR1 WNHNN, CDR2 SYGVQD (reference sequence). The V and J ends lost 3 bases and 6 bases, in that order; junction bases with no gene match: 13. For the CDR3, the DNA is TGCGCCAGCAGTGATGAGACAGGGGCCCGCCGGGGCGAGCAGTACTTC. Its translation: CASSDETGARRGEQYF.

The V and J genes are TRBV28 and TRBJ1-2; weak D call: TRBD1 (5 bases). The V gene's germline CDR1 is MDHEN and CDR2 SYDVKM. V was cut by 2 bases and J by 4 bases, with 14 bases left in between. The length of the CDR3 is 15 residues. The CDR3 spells CASSLGASWGYGYTF. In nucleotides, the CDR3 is TGTGCCAGCAGTTTAGGGGCCTCCTGGGGCTATGGCTACACCTTC.

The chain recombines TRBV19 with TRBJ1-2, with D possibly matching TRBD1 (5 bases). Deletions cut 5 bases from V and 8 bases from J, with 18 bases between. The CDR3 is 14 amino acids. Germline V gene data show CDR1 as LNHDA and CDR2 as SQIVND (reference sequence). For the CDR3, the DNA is TGTGCCAGTAGTCCATACCCCCGACAGAGCGGCTACACCTTC. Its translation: CASSPYPRQSGYTF.

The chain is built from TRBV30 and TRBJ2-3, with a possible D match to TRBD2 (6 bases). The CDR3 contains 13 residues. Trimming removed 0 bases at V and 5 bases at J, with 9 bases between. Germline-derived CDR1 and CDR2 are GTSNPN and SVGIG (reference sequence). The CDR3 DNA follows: TGTGCCTGGAGTGTTTTTAGCGGAGATACGCAGTATTTT. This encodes CAWSVFSGDTQYF.

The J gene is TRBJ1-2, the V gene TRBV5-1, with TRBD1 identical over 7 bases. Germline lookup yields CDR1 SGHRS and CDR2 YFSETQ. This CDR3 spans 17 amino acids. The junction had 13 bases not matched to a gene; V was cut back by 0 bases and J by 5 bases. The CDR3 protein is CASSLGGTVSGIYGYTF. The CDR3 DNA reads TGCGCCAGCAGCTTGGGGGGGACAGTCTCGGGCATATATGGCTACACCTTC.

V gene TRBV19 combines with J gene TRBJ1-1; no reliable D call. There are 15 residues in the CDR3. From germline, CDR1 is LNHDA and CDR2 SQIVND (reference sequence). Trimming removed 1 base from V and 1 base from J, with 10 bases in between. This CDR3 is CASSIGGVPNTEAFF. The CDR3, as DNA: TGTGCCAGTAGTATAGGTGGGGTCCCGAACACTGAAGCTTTCTTT.

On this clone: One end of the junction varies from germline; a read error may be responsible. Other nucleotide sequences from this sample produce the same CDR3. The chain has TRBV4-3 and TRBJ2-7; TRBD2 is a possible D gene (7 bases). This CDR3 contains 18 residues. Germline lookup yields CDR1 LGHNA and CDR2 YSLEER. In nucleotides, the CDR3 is TGCGCCAGCAGCCAAGATCGGGGTGGGATTATTGCGGGGGCCGAGCAGTATTTC. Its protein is CASSQDRGGIIAGAEQYF.

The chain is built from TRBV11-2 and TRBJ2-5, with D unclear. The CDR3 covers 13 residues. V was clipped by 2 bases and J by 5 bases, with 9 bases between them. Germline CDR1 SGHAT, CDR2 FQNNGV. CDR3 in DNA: TGTGCCAGCAGCTTATGGGGTGGGGAGACCCAGTACTTC. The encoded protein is CASSLWGGETQYF.

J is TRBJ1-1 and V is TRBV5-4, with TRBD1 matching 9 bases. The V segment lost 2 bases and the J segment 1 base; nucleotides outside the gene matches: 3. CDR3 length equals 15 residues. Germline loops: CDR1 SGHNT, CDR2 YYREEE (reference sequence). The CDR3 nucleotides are TGTGCCAGCAGCTTTGGGGGACAGGGGAACACTGAAGCTTTCTTT. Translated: CASSFGGQGNTEAFF.

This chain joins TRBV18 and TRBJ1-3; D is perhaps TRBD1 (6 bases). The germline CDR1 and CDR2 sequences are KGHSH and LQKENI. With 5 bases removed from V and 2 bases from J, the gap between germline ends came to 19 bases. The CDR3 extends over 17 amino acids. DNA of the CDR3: TGTGCCAGCTCAGCTTCTTCTTCCGGGGGCCCTGGAAACACCATATATTTT. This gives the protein CASSASSSGGPGNTIYF.

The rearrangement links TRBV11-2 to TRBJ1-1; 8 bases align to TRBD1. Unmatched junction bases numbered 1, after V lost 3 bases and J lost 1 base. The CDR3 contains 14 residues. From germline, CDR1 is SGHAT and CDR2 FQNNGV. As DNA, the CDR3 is TGTGCCAGCAGCTTCACAGGGGGGAACACTGAAGCTTTCTTT. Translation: CASSFTGGNTEAFF.

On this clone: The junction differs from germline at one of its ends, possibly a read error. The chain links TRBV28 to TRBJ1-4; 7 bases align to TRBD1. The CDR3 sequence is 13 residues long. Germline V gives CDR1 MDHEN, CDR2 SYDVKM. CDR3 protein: CASSDRAKEKLFF. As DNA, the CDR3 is TGTGCCAGCAGTGACAGGGCTAAGGAAAAACTGTTTTTT.

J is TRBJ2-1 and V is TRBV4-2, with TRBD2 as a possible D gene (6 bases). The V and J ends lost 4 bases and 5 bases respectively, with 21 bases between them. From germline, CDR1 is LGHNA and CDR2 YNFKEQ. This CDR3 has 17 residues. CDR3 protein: CASSPRRTIYDNNEQFF. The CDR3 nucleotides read TGTGCCAGCAGCCCGAGACGGACTATTTACGATAACAATGAGCAGTTCTTC.

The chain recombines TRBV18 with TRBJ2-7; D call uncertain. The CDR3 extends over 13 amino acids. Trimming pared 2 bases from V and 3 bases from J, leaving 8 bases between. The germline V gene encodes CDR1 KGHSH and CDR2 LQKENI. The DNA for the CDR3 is TGTGCCAGCTCACCAGGGCCACTCTACGAGCAGTACTTC. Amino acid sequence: CASSPGPLYEQYF.

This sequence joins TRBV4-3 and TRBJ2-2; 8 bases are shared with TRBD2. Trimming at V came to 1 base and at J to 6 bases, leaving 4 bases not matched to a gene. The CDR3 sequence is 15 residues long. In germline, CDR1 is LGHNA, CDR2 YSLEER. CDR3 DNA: TGCGCCAGCAGCCAAGTAACGGGGGGGCCCGGGGAGCTGTTTTTT. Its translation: CASSQVTGGPGELFF.